The next 10 T cell receptor beta chains were all read from a single sample in a study of human T cells and chemical hapten exposure. The time point here: pre-sensitization, week 0. The treatment is: therapeutic diphenylcyclopropenone sensitization with weekly scalp DPC. TCRdb itself ran the RACE reads through MiXCR, one entry per CDR3 protein. Among more than 300,000 distinct CDR3 sequences listed, around 5.5% were seen once. The sample consisted of whole blood, taken in connection with sensitization to the hapten diphenylcyclopropenone (DPC). The receptors originated from a woman younger than 35 with alopecia areata. Some clones in this sample may be carry-over from other donors' samples.

This clonotype showed up many times. The chain couples TRBV6-6 to TRBJ2-7; 8 bases are a match to TRBD1. The CDR3 loop spans 15 amino acids. V was clipped by 2 bases and J by 0 bases; unmatched bases: 3. CDR1 is MNHNY, CDR2 SVGAGI, per germline (reference sequence). CDR3 in amino acids: CASSYEGTGSYEQYF. CDR3 coding DNA: TGTGCCAGCAGTTACGAGGGGACAGGCTCCTACGAGCAGTACTTC.

The rearrangement joins TRBV11-3 to TRBJ2-7; D gene uncertain. The CDR3 sequence is 14 residues long. Trimming cost V 4 bases and J 1 base, with 11 bases left between them. Germline values: CDR1 SGHNT, CDR2 YENEEA. CDR3 nucleotides: TGTGCCAGCAGCTCACGCGACGGATCCTACGAGCAGTACTTC. Amino acids: CASSSRDGSYEQYF.

There are many counts of this clonotype. This chain connects TRBV28 to TRBJ2-2, with TRBD2 identical over 14 bases. The CDR3 sequence is 17 residues long. In germline, CDR1 is MDHEN, CDR2 SYDVKM. The junction had 5 bases not matched to a gene; V was cut back by 4 bases and J by 4 bases. The CDR3 sequence: CASSSRLAGGPTGELFF. The DNA for the CDR3 is TGTGCCAGCAGTTCCCGACTAGCGGGGGGGCCCACCGGGGAGCTGTTTTTT. Drawing the rest from reference TRBV28 and TRBJ2-2, the complete variable domain is DVKVTQSSRYLVKRTGEKVFLECVQDMDHENMFWYRQDPGLGLRLIYFSYDVKMKEKGDIPEGYSVSREKKERFSLILESASTNQTSMYLCASSSRLAGGPTGELFFGEGSRLTVL.

This clonotype was observed a few times. The chain combines TRBV10-3 with TRBJ2-5; 10 nucleotides align to TRBD2. V trimming: 3 bases; J trimming: 1 base; junction bases outside the gene matches: 5. The CDR3 has 16 residues. The germline CDR1 and CDR2 sequences are ENHRY and SYGVKD. The CDR3 region has the DNA TGTGCCATCAGTGAAAGGCTAGCGGGGGCCCAAGAGACCCAGTACTTC. Translation gives CAISERLAGAQETQYF.

This clonotype was detected many times. This chain joins TRBV3-1 and TRBJ1-2, with D uncertain. Deletions cut 1 base from V and 5 bases from J, with 17 bases between. CDR3 length equals 16 residues. From germline, CDR1 is LGHDT and CDR2 YNNKEL (reference sequence). In DNA form, the CDR3 reads TGTGCCAGCAGCCAAGCGGCGATAGGCCCTAGGTATGGCTACACCTTC. Its protein is CASSQAAIGPRYGYTF.

This clonotype was counted a few times. The chain carries TRBV5-1 and TRBJ1-2; D remains ambiguous. V was pared by 2 bases and J by 2 bases, with 19 bases between. CDR3 length: 17 amino acids. The germline gives CDR1 SGHRS, CDR2 YFSETQ. CDR3 coding DNA: TGCGCCAGCAGCTTCCTGGCGTGGAGGGAACGGAACTATGGCTACACCTTC. Its protein product is CASSFLAWRERNYGYTF.

This clonotype was detected ten times or more. The chain has TRBV25-1 and TRBJ2-1; 9 bases map to TRBD1. Germline loops: CDR1 MGHDK, CDR2 SYGVNS. J gave up 3 bases and V 3 bases, and 3 bases lay outside the gene matches. The CDR3 has 15 residues. CDR3 nucleotide sequence: TGTGCCAGCAGTGATCCGGGACAGGGCTACAATGAGCAGTTCTTC. Translating gives CASSDPGQGYNEQFF.

This clonotype was recorded at least ten times. This sequence joins TRBV28 and TRBJ1-4, with D uncertain. Germline V CDR1 and CDR2: MDHEN, SYDVKM. Trimming took 6 bases from V and 10 from J, leaving 15 bases between them. CDR3 length: 13 residues. The CDR3 sequence: CASSRPLGGKLFF. As DNA, the CDR3 is TGTGCCAGCAGCCGACCCCTGGGTGGAAAACTGTTTTTT.

This clonotype was seen at least ten times. The V and J genes are TRBV3-1 and TRBJ2-1; D remains unclear. V shed 0 bases and J shed 8 bases, with 8 bases lying between them. This CDR3 comprises 13 residues. Germline V gene data show CDR1 as LGHDT and CDR2 as YNNKEL (reference sequence). The CDR3 protein is CASSQDYSYEQFF. The CDR3 DNA is TGTGCCAGCAGCCAAGATTACAGTTATGAGCAGTTCTTC.

This chain connects TRBV5-1 to TRBJ1-1, with D possibly being TRBD1 (5 bases). Trimming took 4 bases from V and 6 from J, leaving 13 bases between them. The CDR3 sequence is 13 residues long. Germline assignment: CDR1 SGHRS and CDR2 YFSETQ. The CDR3 sequence: CASSLQGQAEAFF. Written as DNA, the CDR3 is TGCGCCAGCAGCCTCCAGGGTCAGGCTGAAGCTTTCTTT. Using reference TRBV5-1 and TRBJ1-1 for the parts outside the CDR3, the full variable domain is KAGVTQTPRYLIKTRGQQVTLSCSPISGHRSVSWYQQTPGQGLQFLFEYFSETQRNKGNFPGRFSGRQFSNSRSEMNVSTLELGDSALYLCASSLQGQAEAFFGQGTRLTVV.